One T cell receptor (beta chain) is described in this entry. Its antigen has not been determined. Base qualities are not recorded, but no much larger clone differs from it by a single base. The treatment or condition label on this specimen signifies: live attenuated yellow fever vaccine strain. At every blood-draw timepoint, two biological replicates of bulk PBMCs were collected. PBMCs were isolated from peripheral blood using a standard Ficoll-Paque protocol. RNA was extracted with TriZol from bulk PBMCs, CD4 and CD8 fractions, and dextramer-positive and dextramer-negative fractions. The data were taken from a study of T cells after yellow fever vaccination (dated by TCRdb to the late 2010s). Study-level background: The SMART-Seq v4 Ultra Low Input RNA kit was used to prepare libraries from fractions with low cell numbers. To follow T-cell clones before and after both primary and booster YFV17D yellow fever vaccination, bulk TCR alpha and beta repertoires underwent longitudinal sequencing. Bulk PBMC replicates and cell subsets were isolated from blood drawn at multiple timepoints before and after both primary and secondary immunization. Two healthy male donors, one aged 18 to 29 and one aged 30 to 39 years, were included in the cohort.

CDR1 and CDR2 were assigned from the germline V gene (reference sequence) as SGHNT and YYREEE. There are 15 amino acids in the CDR3, from cysteine to phenylalanine inclusive. The retained sequence is limited to the CDR3, 45 bases, with the frame set at the first base. V loses 4 bases, J loses 1 base, and the germline ends lie 14 bases apart. The paper's findings and limits, for the study overall: Only two donors were included in the study, so the extent to which the findings can be generalized is limited. The secondary T-cell response was weaker than the primary response but faster, peaking on day 5 instead of day 15. A small share of clonotypes occurred in both CD4 and CD8 compartments, likely arising from convergent recombination. FACS-sorted repertoires could contain abundant contaminating clonotypes from the bulk population, so computational filtering was required. After the booster, most of the clones that had expanded following primary vaccination were detected again (roughly 96% of CD4 and around 88% of CD8), which suggests that memory was broadly maintained.

TCR cDNA was synthesized by 5'RACE template switching, which introduced a universal primer site and unique molecular identifiers. Priming for cDNA synthesis came from both the TCR alpha and TCR beta constant segments. Library amplification used two PCR steps, and the second PCR step added sample barcodes and sequencing adapters. Sequencing of the libraries was done on either Illumina HiSeq 2500 (2x100 bp) or NovaSeq (2x150 bp). Turning to the authors' computational methods: Reads were demultiplexed and collapsed into UMI consensus sequences with MIGEC, and V(D)J alignment was performed with MiXCR. Vaccine-responding clonotypes were defined with edgeR using replicate PBMC samples, requiring FDR below 0.01 and a log2 fold change above 5 up to day 15. Each bulk clonotype received a CD4 or CD8 identity based on whether the sequenced CD4 or CD8 repertoire contained that clonotype at higher abundance. In-frame beta chains were kept once TCRdb had trimmed the public reads at Q25 with fastp and called clones with MiXCR. For every CDR3 protein sequence, its rows merge into one entry that carries the most common genes and DNA. The V and J calls were determined by TCRdb, not by the authors. Counted in this sample were hundreds of thousands of distinct CDR3 sequences; 9% to 15% of them appeared once. About 16% of the sample rests with the top ten.

The starting material was PBMCs, obtained on the day of the yellow fever booster vaccination. The chain is made from TRBV5-4 and TRBJ1-1, with no reliable assignment of the D segment. This clonotype was sampled from a young man who received the YFV17D yellow fever vaccine. This receptor carries the CDR3 CASSLGRGGNTEAFF. The nucleotide sequence is given as TGTGCCAGCAGCCTTGGGCGGGGAGGGAACACTGAAGCTTTCTTT.